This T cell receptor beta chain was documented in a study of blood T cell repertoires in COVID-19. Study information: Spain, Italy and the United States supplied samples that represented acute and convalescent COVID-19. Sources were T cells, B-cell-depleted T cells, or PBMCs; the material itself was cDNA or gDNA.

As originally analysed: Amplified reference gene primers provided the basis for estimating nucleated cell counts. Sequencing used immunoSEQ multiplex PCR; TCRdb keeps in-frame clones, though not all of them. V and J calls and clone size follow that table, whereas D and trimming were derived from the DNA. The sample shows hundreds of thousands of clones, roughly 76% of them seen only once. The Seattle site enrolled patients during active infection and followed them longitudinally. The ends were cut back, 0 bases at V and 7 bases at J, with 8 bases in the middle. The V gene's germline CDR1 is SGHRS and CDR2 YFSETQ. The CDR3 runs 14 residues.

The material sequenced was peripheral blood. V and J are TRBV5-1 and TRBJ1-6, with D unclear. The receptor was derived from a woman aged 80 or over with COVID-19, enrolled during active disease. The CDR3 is CASSLGPQNSPLHF. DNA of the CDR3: TGCGCCAGCAGCTTGGGGCCCCAGAATTCACCCCTCCACTTT.